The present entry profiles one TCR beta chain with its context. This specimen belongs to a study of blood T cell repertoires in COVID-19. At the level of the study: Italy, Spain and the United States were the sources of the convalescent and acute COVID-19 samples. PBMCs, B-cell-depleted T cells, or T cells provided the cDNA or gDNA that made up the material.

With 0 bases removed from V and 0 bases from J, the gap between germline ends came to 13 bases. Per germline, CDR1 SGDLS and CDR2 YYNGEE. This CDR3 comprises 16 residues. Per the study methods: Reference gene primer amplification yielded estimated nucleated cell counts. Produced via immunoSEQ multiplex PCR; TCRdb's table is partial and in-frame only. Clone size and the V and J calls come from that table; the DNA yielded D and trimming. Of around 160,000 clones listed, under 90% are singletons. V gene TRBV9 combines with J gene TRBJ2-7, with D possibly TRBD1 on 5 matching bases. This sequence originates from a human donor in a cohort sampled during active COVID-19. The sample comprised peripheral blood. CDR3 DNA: TGTGCCAGCAGCGTAGGGCCGGACACGAGCTCCTACGAGCAGTACTTC. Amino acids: CASSVGPDTSSYEQYF.